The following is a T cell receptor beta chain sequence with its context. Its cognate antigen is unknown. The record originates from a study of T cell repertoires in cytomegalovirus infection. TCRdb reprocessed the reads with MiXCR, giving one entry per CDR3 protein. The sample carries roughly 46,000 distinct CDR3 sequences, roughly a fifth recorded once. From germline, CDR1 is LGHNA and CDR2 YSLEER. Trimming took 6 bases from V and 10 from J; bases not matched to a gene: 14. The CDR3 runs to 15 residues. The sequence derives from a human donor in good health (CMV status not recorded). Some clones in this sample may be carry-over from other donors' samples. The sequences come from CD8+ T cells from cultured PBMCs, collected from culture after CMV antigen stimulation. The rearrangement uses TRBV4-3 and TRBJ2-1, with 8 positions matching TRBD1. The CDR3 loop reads CASRQDVTGGREQFF. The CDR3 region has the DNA TGCGCCAGCAGGCAGGACGTTACAGGGGGAAGGGAGCAGTTCTTC.